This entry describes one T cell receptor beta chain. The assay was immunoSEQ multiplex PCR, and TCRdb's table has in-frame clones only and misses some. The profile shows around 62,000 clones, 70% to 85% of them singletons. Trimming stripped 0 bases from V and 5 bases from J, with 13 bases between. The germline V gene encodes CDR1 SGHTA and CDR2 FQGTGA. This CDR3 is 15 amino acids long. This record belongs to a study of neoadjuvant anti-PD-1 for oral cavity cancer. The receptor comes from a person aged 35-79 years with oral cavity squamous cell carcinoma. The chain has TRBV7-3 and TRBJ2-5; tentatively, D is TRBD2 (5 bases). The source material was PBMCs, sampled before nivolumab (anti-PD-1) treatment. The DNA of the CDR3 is TGTGCCAGCAGCTTAACGGGGAGTGGGCCGGAGACCCAGTACTTC. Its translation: CASSLTGSGPETQYF.